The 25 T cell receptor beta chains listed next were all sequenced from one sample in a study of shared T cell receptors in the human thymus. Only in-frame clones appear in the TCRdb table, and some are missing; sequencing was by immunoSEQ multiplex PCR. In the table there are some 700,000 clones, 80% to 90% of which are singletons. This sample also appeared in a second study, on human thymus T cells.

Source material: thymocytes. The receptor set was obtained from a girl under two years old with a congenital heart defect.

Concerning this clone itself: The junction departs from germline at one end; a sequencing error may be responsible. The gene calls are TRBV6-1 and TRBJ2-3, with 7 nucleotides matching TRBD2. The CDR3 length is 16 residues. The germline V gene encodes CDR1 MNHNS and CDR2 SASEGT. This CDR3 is CASTELPGGLTDTQYF. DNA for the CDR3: TGTGCCAGCACTGAACTACCGGGGGGACTCACAGATACGCAGTATTTT.

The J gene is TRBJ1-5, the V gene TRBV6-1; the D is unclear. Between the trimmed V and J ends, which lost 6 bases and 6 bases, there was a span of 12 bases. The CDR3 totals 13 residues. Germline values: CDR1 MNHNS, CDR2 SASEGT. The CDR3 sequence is CASSAKRAQPQHF. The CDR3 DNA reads TGTGCCAGCAGCGCCAAGCGCGCTCAGCCCCAGCATTTT.

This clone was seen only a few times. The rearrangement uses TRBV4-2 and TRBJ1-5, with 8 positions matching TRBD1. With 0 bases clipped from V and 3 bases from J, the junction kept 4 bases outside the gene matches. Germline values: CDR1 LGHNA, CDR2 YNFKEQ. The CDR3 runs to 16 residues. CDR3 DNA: TGTGCCAGCAGCCAAGAAACAGGGGGACCCAATCAGCCCCAGCATTTT. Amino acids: CASSQETGGPNQPQHF.

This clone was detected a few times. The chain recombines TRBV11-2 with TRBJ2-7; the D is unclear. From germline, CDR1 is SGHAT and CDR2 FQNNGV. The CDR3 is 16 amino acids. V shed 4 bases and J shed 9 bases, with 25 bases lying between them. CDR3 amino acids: CASSSEPITLSRGQYF. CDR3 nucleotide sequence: TGTGCCAGCAGCTCTGAACCCATTACCCTATCAAGAGGGCAGTACTTC.

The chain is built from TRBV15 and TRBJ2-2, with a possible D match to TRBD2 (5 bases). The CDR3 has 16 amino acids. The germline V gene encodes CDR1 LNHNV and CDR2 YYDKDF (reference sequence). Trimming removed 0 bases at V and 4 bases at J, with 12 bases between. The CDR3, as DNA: TGTGCCACCAGCAGAGACGGGGAAATCTCCACCGGGGAGCTGTTTTTT. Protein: CATSRDGEISTGELFF.

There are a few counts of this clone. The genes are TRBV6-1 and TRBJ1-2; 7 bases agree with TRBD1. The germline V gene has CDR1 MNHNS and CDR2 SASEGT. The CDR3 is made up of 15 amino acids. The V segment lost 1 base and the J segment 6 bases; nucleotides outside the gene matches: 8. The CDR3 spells CASSEGTGLNHGYTF. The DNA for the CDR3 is TGTGCCAGCAGTGAAGGGACAGGACTCAACCATGGCTACACCTTC.

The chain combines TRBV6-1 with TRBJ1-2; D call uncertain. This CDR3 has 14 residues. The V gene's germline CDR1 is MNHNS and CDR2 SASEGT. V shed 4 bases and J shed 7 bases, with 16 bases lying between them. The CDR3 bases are TGTGCCAGCAGTGTTAACGGGGTCTGGCGTGGCTACACCTTC. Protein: CASSVNGVWRGYTF.

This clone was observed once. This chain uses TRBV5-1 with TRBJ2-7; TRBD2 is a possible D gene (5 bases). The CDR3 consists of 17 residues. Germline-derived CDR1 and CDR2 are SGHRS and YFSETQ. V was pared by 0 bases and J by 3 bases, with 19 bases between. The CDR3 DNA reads TGCGCCAGCAGCTTGGCCCAGCGGCGGCGCACCAACTACGAGCAGTACTTC. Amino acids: CASSLAQRRRTNYEQYF.

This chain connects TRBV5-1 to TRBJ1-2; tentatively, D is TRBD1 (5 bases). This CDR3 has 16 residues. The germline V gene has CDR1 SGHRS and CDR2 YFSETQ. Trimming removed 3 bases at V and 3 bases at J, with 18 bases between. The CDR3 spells CASSSRKPGLHYGYTF. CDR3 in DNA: TGCGCCAGCAGCTCCCGTAAGCCGGGACTGCACTATGGCTACACCTTC.

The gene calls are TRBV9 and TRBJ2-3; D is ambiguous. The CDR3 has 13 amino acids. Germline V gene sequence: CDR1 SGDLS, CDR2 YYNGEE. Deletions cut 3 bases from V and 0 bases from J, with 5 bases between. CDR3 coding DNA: TGTGCCAGCAGCGGCTATAGCACAGATACGCAGTATTTT. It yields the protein CASSGYSTDTQYF.

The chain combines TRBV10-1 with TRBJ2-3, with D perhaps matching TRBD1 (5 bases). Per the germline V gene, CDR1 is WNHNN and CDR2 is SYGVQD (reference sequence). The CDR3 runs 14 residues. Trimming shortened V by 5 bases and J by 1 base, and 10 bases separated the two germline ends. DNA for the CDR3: TGCGCCAGCAGTCAGGGATACGGCACAGATACGCAGTATTTT. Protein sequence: CASSQGYGTDTQYF.

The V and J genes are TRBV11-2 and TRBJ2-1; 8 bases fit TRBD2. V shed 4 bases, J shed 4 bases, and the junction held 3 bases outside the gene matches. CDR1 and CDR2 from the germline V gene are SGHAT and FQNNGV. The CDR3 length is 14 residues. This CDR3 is CASSSRGGYNEQFF. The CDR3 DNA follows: TGTGCCAGCAGCTCCCGCGGGGGGTACAATGAGCAGTTCTTC.

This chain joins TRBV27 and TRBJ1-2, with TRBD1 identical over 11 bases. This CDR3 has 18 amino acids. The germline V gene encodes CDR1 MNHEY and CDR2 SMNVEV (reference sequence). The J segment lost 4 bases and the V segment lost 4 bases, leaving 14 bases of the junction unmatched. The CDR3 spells CASSSNAQTGTGGYGYTF. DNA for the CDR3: TGTGCCAGCAGTTCAAACGCTCAGACCGGGACAGGGGGCTATGGCTACACCTTC.

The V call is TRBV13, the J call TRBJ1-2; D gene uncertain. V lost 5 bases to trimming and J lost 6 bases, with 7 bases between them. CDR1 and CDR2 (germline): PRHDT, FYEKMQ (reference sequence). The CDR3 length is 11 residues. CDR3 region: CASSVPDGYTF. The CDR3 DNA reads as TGTGCCAGCAGCGTCCCGGATGGCTACACCTTC. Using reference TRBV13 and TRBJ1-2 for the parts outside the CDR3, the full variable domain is AAGVIQSPRHLIKEKRETATLKCYPIPRHDTVYWYQQGPGQDPQFLISFYEKMQSDKGSIPDRFSAQQFSDYHSELNMSSLELGDSALYFCASSVPDGYTFGSGTRLTVV.

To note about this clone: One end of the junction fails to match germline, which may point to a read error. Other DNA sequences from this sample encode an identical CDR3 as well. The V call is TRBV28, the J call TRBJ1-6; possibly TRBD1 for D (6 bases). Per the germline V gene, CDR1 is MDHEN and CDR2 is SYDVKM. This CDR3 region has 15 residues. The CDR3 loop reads CASRLPGHYNSPLHF. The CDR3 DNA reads TGTGCCAGCAGGTTGCCGGGACACTATAATTCCCCCCTCCACTTT.

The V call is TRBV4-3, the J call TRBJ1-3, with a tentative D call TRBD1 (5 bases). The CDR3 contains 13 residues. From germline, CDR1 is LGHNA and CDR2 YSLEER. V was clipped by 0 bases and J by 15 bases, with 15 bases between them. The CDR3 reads CASSQDWGGEGYF. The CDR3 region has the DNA TGCGCCAGCAGCCAAGATTGGGGCGGGGAAGGATATTTT.

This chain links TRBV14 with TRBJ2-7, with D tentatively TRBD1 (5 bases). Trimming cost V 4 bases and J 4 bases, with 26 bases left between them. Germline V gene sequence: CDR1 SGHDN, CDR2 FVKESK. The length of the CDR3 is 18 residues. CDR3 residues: CASSPVVPLGYRPYEQYF. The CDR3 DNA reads TGTGCCAGCAGCCCAGTTGTACCTCTCGGTTACAGGCCTTACGAGCAGTACTTC.

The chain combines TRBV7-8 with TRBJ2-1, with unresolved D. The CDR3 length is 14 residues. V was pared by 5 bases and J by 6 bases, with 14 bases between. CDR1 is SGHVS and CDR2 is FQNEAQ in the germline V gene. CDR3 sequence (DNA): TGTGCCAGCAGCCCGCTCGACGAGCGCAATGAGCAGTTCTTC. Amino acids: CASSPLDERNEQFF.

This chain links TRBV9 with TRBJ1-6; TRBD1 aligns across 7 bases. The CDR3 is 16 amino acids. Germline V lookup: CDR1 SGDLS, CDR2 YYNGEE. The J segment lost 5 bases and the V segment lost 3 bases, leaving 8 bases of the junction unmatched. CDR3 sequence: CASSAGQGEDNSPLHF. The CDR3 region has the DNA TGTGCCAGCAGCGCGGGCCAGGGGGAAGATAATTCACCCCTCCACTTT.

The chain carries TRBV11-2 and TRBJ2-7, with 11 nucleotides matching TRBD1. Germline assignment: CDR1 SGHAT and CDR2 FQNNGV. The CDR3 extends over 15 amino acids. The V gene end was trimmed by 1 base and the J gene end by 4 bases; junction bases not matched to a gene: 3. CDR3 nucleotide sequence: TGTGCCAGCAGCTTAGCCCGGGACAGGGGGTACGAGCAGTACTTC. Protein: CASSLARDRGYEQYF.

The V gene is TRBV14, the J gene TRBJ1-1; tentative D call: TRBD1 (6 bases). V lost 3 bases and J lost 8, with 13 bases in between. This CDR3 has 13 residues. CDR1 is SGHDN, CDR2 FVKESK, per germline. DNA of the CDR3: TGTGCCAGCAGCCAGCTAAGGACAGCAGAAGCTTTCTTT. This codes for CASSQLRTAEAFF.

CDR3 DNA sequence: TGTGCCAGCAGCTTGCAAGAGTACGAGCAGTACTTC. Residues: CASSLQEYEQYF. V usage is TRBV5-6 and J usage is TRBJ2-5; D is uncertain. TRBJ2-7 matches the DNA end more closely, so the J call is doubtful. Germline loops: CDR1 SGHDT, CDR2 YYEEEE. The CDR3 totals 12 residues.

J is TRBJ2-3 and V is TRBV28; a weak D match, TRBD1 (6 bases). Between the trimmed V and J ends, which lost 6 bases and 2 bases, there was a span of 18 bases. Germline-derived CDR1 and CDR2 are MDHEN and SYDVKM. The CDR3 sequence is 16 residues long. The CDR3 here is CASRPCGQFNTDTQYF. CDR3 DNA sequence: TGTGCCAGCAGACCTTGTGGACAGTTTAACACAGATACGCAGTATTTT.

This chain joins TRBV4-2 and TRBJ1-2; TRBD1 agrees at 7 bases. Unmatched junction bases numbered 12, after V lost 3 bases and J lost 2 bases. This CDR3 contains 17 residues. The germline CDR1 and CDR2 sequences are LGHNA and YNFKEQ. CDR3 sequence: CASSHPAGTEKNYGYTF. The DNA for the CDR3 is TGTGCCAGCAGCCATCCCGCCGGGACAGAAAAGAACTATGGCTACACCTTC.

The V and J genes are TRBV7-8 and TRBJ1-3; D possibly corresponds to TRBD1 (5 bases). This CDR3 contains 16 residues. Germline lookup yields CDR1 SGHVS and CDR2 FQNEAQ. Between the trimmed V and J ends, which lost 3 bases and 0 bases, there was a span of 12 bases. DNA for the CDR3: TGTGCCAGCAGCTTTGACAGATATTTCTCTGGAAACACCATATATTTT. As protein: CASSFDRYFSGNTIYF.